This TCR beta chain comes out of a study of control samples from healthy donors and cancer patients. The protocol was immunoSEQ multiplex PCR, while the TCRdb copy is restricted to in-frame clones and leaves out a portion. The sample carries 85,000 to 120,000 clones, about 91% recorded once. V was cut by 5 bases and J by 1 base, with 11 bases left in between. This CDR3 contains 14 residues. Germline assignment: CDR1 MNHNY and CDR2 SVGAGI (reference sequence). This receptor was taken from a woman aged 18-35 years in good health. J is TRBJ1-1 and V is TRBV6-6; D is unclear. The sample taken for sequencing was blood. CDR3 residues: CASSRQWGNTEAFF. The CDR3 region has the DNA TGTGCCAGCAGTCGTCAGTGGGGGAACACTGAAGCTTTCTTT.